This is a list of T cell receptor beta chains from one sample in a study of T cell repertoires in cytomegalovirus infection. TCRdb re-derived calls from the reads in MiXCR, one entry per CDR3 protein. This table has 490,000 or so distinct CDR3 sequences, around 10% appearing once. Sequencing was done on a sample of PBMCs. Receptors originate from a human donor in good health (CMV status not recorded). Some clones in this sample may be carry-over from other donors' samples. Both conserved end residues are part of each CDR3. A D gene is named only where the DNA matches it firmly. Size is stated for part of the rows, as once, few or many counts, or as a class when the clone is expanded.

DNA: TGTGCCAGCAGCTTGGTGATGGGGTTCTCCTACGAGCAGTACTTC
CDR3: CASSLVMGFSYEQYF
V: TRBV5-6
D: .
J: TRBJ2-7
size: few

DNA: TGTGCCAGCAGCGAGAGGGGAGGGGCTAGCGGTAATGAGCAGTTCTTC
CDR3: CASSERGGASGNEQFF
V: TRBV4-2
D: TRBD2
J: TRBJ2-1
size: .

DNA: TGTGCCAGCAGCTTACACAGTAGCCCCTACAATGAGCAGTTCTTC
CDR3: CASSLHSSPYNEQFF
V: TRBV7-9
D: .
J: TRBJ2-1
size: many

DNA: TGTGCCAGCAGCCCTGCCTACCTTTGGACAGAGAACACTGAAGCTTTCTTT
CDR3: CASSPAYLWTENTEAFF
V: TRBV3-1
D: .
J: TRBJ1-1
size: few

DNA: TGCAGTGCTAAGGTCTCGGGCGGTAGCAATCAGCCCCAGCATTTT
CDR3: CSAKVSGGSNQPQHF
V: TRBV20-1
D: .
J: TRBJ1-5
size: few

DNA: TGTGCCTGGAGGATGGATACGCAGTATTTT
CDR3: CAWRMDTQYF
V: TRBV30
D: .
J: TRBJ2-3
size: .

DNA: TGTGCCAGCAGTTTATCCTCGGGGGACAGGGAAGATCAGCCCCAGCATTTT
CDR3: CASSLSSGDREDQPQHF
V: TRBV27
D: TRBD1
J: TRBJ1-5
size: few

DNA: TGTGCCAGCAGCGTAGCGGGGCGGGAGTCAGATACGCAGTATTTT
CDR3: CASSVAGRESDTQYF
V: TRBV9
D: TRBD2
J: TRBJ2-3
size: few

DNA: TGTGCCAGCAGCTTAAGCGGCGGGGAGACCCAGTACTTC
CDR3: CASSLSGGETQYF
V: TRBV27
D: .
J: TRBJ2-5
size: many

DNA: TGTGCCAGCAGCCCCCTGGCCCGGAGCTCCTACAATGAGCAGTTCTTC
CDR3: CASSPLARSSYNEQFF
V: TRBV11-2
D: .
J: TRBJ2-1
size: many

DNA: TGTGCCAGCAGCCCTGGACAGGGGGCAAAAATCTCTGGGGCCAACGTCCTGACTTTC
CDR3: CASSPGQGAKISGANVLTF
V: TRBV5-8
D: TRBD1
J: TRBJ2-6
size: many

DNA: TGTGCTAGTGGTCTCCGGACCCAAGGCGCTGAAGCTTTCTTT
CDR3: CASGLRTQGAEAFF
V: TRBV12-5
D: .
J: TRBJ1-1
size: .

DNA: TGTGCCAGCAGGCTTGGACCGGTCCAGCATTTT
CDR3: CASRLGPVQHF
V: TRBV28
D: .
J: TRBJ1-5
size: many

DNA: TGTGCCAGTAGTGCAACAGGTACTAGCACAGATACGCAGTATTTT
CDR3: CASSATGTSTDTQYF
V: TRBV19
D: .
J: TRBJ2-3
size: many

DNA: TGTGCCAGCAGCTTAGCTGGACACCTGAACTCGGGGACCCAGTACTTC
CDR3: CASSLAGHLNSGTQYF
V: TRBV7-9
D: .
J: TRBJ2-5
size: .

DNA: TGCAGTGCTAGGCCCGCCAGCGCCGGGGCCAACGTCCTGACTTTC
CDR3: CSARPASAGANVLTF
V: TRBV20-1
D: .
J: TRBJ2-6
size: many

DNA: TGTGCCAGCAGCTATATTAATGGACAGTACAATGAGCAGTTCTTC
CDR3: CASSYINGQYNEQFF
V: TRBV7-3
D: .
J: TRBJ2-1
size: many

DNA: TGCGCCAGCCGAAGGCTACAGGGGTCGGAATCCCCCCTCCACTTT
CDR3: CASRRLQGSESPLHF
V: TRBV5-1
D: TRBD1
J: TRBJ1-6
size: few

DNA: TGTGCCAGCAGCTTAGAATCGAGGGGCGAGCAGTACTTC
CDR3: CASSLESRGEQYF
V: TRBV7-9
D: .
J: TRBJ2-7
size: many

DNA: TGTGCCAGCAGTTTAGGGGGGGCAGATAATTCACCCCTCCACTTT
CDR3: CASSLGGADNSPLHF
V: TRBV28
D: .
J: TRBJ1-6
size: many

DNA: TGTGCCATCAGCGGGACTCCTTTTAATGAGCAGTTCTTC
CDR3: CAISGTPFNEQFF
V: TRBV10-3
D: .
J: TRBJ2-1
size: many

DNA: TGTGCCAGCAGCTCTGGAGGGGGGGCCTCCTACGAGCAGTACTTC
CDR3: CASSSGGGASYEQYF
V: TRBV6-5
D: .
J: TRBJ2-7
size: .

DNA: TGTGCCAGCAGTGAAGGGGGACTGGAGGGCGTCCTGACTTTC
CDR3: CASSEGGLEGVLTF
V: TRBV6-1
D: .
J: TRBJ2-6
size: many

DNA: TGTGCCAGCAGCCCTGAGCAGGGCTATGGCTACACCTTC
CDR3: CASSPEQGYGYTF
V: TRBV5-4
D: .
J: TRBJ1-2
size: few

DNA: TGTGCCACCAGCAGAGATTTGCGGCACACAGATACGCAGTATTTT
CDR3: CATSRDLRHTDTQYF
V: TRBV15
D: .
J: TRBJ2-3
size: few

DNA: TGTGCCAGCAGTTTACTAGCGGGAGGATACACAGATACGCAGTATTTT
CDR3: CASSLLAGGYTDTQYF
V: TRBV28
D: TRBD2
J: TRBJ2-3
size: many

DNA: TGTGCCAGCAGTTCGACCGGGACTAACGCCAAAAACATTCAGTACTTC
CDR3: CASSSTGTNAKNIQYF
V: TRBV7-9
D: TRBD2
J: TRBJ2-4
size: many

DNA: TGTGCCAGCACCCGGTCGGGTCTAGCGGCCCCCTCCTACGAGCAGTACTTC
CDR3: CASTRSGLAAPSYEQYF
V: TRBV11-2
D: TRBD2
J: TRBJ2-7
size: many